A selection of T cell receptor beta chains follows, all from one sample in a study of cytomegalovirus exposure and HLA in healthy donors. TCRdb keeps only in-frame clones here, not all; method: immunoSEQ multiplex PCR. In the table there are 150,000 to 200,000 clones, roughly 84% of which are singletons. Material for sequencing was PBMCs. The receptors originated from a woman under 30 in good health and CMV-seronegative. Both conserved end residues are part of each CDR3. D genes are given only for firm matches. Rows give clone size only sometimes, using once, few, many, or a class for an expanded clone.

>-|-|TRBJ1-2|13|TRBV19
TGTGCCAGTTCCAGGGGCCCCGGCTATGGCTACACCTTC
CASSRGPGYGYTF
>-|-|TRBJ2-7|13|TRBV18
TGTGCCAGCTCACCTACCACGAACTACGAGCAGTACTTC
CASSPTTNYEQYF
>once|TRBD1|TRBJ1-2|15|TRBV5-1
TGCGCCAGCAGCCCGTATGGGACAGCTAACTATGGCTACACCTTC
CASSPYGTANYGYTF
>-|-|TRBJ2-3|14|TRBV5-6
TGTGCCAGCAGCTTGGAAACATTCACAGATACGCAGTATTTT
CASSLETFTDTQYF
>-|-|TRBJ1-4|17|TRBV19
TGTGCCAGTAGTCCCGGATGGCTATTGGCAACTAATAAAAAACTGTTTTTT
CASSPGWLLATNKKLFF
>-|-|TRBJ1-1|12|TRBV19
TGTGCCAGTAACGACAGAAACACTGAAGCTTTCTTT
CASNDRNTEAFF
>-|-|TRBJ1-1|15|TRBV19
TGTGCCAGTAGTCCACCCGGAGGACTCCACACTGAAGCTTTCTTT
CASSPPGGLHTEAFF
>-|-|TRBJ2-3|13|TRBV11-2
TGTGCCAGCAGCTTATCTCAGGCAGATACGCAGTATTTT
CASSLSQADTQYF
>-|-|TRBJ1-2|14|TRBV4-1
TGCGCCAGCAGCCTCCTCTCGGGAGACAGAGGCTACACCTTC
CASSLLSGDRGYTF
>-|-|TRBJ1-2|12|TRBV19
TGTGCCAGTAGTATCTCTGCAGTGGGCTACACCTTC
CASSISAVGYTF
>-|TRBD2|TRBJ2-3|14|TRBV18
TGTGCCAGCTCAACTAGCGGGGGGACAGATACGCAGTATTTT
CASSTSGGTDTQYF
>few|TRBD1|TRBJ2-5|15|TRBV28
TGTGCCACCTCGGGACAGGGCGTATCATCTGAGACCCAGTACTTC
CATSGQGVSSETQYF
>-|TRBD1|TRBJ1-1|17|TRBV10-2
TGCGCCAGCAGTCGAGGACAGGGGGGGACTCGAAACACTGAAGCTTTCTTT
CASSRGQGGTRNTEAFF
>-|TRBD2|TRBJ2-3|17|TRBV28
TGTGCCAGCAGCCACAGACTAGCGGGGATAAGCACAGATACGCAGTATTTT
CASSHRLAGISTDTQYF
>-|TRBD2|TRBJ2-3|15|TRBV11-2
TGTGCCAGCCGGCTGTTAGCGGGGGGGCCAGATACGCAGTATTTT
CASRLLAGGPDTQYF
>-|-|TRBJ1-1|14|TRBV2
TGTGCCAGCAGATTAACAGTGATGAACACTGAAGCTTTCTTT
CASRLTVMNTEAFF
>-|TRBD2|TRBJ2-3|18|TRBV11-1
TGTGCCAGCAGCTCGGGACTAGCGGGGGGGCCTTTCACAGATACGCAGTATTTT
CASSSGLAGGPFTDTQYF
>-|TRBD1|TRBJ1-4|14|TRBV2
TGTGCCAGCAGTGAGAGACAGGGTTCGGGAAAACTGTTTTTT
CASSERQGSGKLFF
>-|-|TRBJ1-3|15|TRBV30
TGTGCCTGGAGCCGAGGGCGGAGCTCTGGAAACACCATATATTTT
CAWSRGRSSGNTIYF
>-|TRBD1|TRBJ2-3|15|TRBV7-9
TGTGCCAGCAGCCGGACAGGGATGGGCACAGATACGCAGTATTTT
CASSRTGMGTDTQYF
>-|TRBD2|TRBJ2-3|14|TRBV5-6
TGTGCCAGCAGCCTAGCGGGGGTGGCAGATACGCAGTATTTT
CASSLAGVADTQYF
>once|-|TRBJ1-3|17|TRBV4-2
TGTGCCAGCAGCCAAGCGGGGGGCGAACACTCTGGAAACACCATATATTTT
CASSQAGGEHSGNTIYF
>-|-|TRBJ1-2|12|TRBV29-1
TGCAGCGTTGCACAGGCCACCTATGGCTACACCTTC
CSVAQATYGYTF
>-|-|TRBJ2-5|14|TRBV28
TGTGCCAGCACGGGTAGCGGAGGAGGGGAGACCCAGTACTTC
CASTGSGGGETQYF
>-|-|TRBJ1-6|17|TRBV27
TGTGCCAGCAGTTGGACAGCCCCGAGCTCCTATAATTCACCCCTCCACTTT
CASSWTAPSSYNSPLHF
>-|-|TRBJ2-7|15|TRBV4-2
TGTGCCAGCAGCCAAGTTCTCCCACAGTCCTACGAGCAGTACTTC
CASSQVLPQSYEQYF
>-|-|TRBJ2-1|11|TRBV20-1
TGCAGTGCTAGAGATGGGAGGTCTCAGTTCTTC
CSARDGRSQFF
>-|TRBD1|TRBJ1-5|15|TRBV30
TGTGCCTGGAGTGCGGGGACAGGGTTCAATCAGCCCCAGCATTTT
CAWSAGTGFNQPQHF
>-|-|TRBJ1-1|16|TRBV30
TGTGCCTGGAGTGGCGGGGGGGTAGGAGTGAACACTGAAGCTTTCTTT
CAWSGGGVGVNTEAFF
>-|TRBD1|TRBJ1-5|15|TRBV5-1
TGCGCCAGCAGCTTGGGGCAGGGGGCATGGCAGCCCCAGCATTTT
CASSLGQGAWQPQHF
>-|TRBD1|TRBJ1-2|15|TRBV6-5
TGTGCCAGCAGTTACCTGGGACAGGAAAACTATGGCTACACCTTC
CASSYLGQENYGYTF
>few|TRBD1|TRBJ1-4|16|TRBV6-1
TGTGCCAGCAGTGAATTAACCGGGACAGGGGGTGAAAAACTGTTTTTT
CASSELTGTGGEKLFF
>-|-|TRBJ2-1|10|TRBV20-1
TGCAGTGCTTCAGACAATGAGCAGTTCTTC
CSASDNEQFF
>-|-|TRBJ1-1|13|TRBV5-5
TGTGCCAGCAGCTTGACAGGGCAAACTGAAGCTTTCTTT
CASSLTGQTEAFF
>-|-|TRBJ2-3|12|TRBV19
TGTGCCAGTAGTCAAAGAGCAGATACGCAGTATTTT
CASSQRADTQYF
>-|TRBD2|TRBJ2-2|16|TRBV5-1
TGCGCCAGCAGCCCTCGACTAGCGGGGAACACCGGGGAGCTGTTTTTT
CASSPRLAGNTGELFF
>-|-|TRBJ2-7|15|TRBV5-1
TGCGCCAGCAGCTCGCAACTAGGGATGGGCTACGAGCAGTACTTC
CASSSQLGMGYEQYF
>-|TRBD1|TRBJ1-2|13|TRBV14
TGTGCCAGCAGCCAAGGGACAGGGAGACGCTACACCTTC
CASSQGTGRRYTF
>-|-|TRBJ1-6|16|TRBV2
TGTGCCAGCAGTGAACAGGGAGGGTCCTATAATTCACCCCTCCACTTT
CASSEQGGSYNSPLHF
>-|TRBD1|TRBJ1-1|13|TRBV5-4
TGTGCCAGCAGCTTGACAGGGGGCACTGAAGCTTTCTTT
CASSLTGGTEAFF
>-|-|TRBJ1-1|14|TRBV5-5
TGTGCCAGCAGCTTGGGGCCGGGAAACACTGAAGCTTTCTTT
CASSLGPGNTEAFF
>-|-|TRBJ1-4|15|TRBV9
TGTGCCAGCAGCGTCCGAGGGGACATGAGTGAAAAACTGTTTTTT
CASSVRGDMSEKLFF